This TCR beta chain was documented in a study of T cell repertoires in ileal Crohn's disease. Study summary: Surgery for a complication: stricturing in roughly 61%, penetrating in about 39%. Findings of the study overall: High-frequency clones were more common in sorted CD8 than CD4 cells.

On this clone itself: As yet, its antigen is unknown.

This sample's time point: inflamed ileum from the surgical specimen. CDR1 SGDLS and CDR2 YYNGEE come from the germline V gene. The CDR3 loop spans 15 amino acids. Trimming took 0 bases from V and 0 from J, leaving 7 bases between them. Method: immunoSEQ multiplex PCR; TCRdb's copy keeps in-frame clones and lacks some. The sample carries around 15,000 clones, under 95% recorded once. The rearrangement joins TRBV9 to TRBJ2-1; D ambiguous. Sequencing was done on a sample of ileal tissue. The source of this sequence is an adult with Crohn's disease. DNA for the CDR3: TGTGCCAGCAGCGTAGTAAGCAGCTCCTACAATGAGCAGTTCTTC. Amino acids: CASSVVSSSYNEQFF. Looking up the rest from reference TRBV9 and TRBJ2-1 gives the full variable domain: DSGVTQTPKHLITATGQRVTLRCSPRSGDLSVYWYQQSLDQGLQFLIQYYNGEERAKGNILERFSAQQFPDLHSELNLSSLELGDSALYFCASSVVSSSYNEQFFGPGTRLTVL.